The text below deals with one T cell receptor beta chain. Assay: immunoSEQ multiplex PCR; the TCRdb copy retains only in-frame clones and omits some. Counted here are fewer than 200,000 clones, 85% occurring once; the ten biggest clones make up about 17%. V shed 5 bases, J shed 3 bases, and the junction held 15 bases outside the gene matches. The CDR3 sequence is 17 residues long. Germline V lookup: CDR1 SGHAT, CDR2 FQNNGV. These data originate in a study of cytomegalovirus exposure and HLA in healthy donors. Across the study: Later analysis reported that the 110 or so validation repertoires shared the platform of the 650 to 700 first-cohort repertoires.

The specimen was PBMCs. This clonotype originated in a man aged 18 to 29 in good health and CMV-seropositive. This rearrangement joins TRBV11-2 to TRBJ1-2; 7 nucleotides align to TRBD1. CDR3 nucleotide sequence: TGTGCCAGCAGCCATGAACAACATCACACAGGGGACTATGGCTACACCTTC. This translates into CASSHEQHHTGDYGYTF.